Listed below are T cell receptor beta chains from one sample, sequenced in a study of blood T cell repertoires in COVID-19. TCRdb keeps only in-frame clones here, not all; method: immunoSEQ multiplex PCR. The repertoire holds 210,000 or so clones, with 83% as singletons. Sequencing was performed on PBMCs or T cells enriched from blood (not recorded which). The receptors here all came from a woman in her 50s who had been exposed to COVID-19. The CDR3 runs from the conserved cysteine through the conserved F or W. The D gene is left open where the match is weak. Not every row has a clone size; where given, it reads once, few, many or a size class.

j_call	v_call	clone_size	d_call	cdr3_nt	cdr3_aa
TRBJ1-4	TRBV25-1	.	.	TGTGCCACCCAGACCGGGTCCCTAAATGAAAAACTGTTTTTT	CATQTGSLNEKLFF
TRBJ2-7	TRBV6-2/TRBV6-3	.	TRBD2	TGTGCCAGCAGTTACTCTCTAGCGGGGGATTATTCCTACGAGCAGTACTTC	CASSYSLAGDYSYEQYF
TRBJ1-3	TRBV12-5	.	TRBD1	TGTGCTAGTGGTTTCACAGGGGGGGCTGGAAACACCATATATTTT	CASGFTGGAGNTIYF
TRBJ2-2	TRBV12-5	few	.	TGTGCTAGTGGTTCCTTCGCCGGGGAGCTGTTTTTT	CASGSFAGELFF
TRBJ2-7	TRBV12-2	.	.	TGTGCAAGTCGCTCTACCGGGGGGAACCAAACCCACCCCGCCTACGAGCAGTACTTC	CASRSTGGNQTHPAYEQYF
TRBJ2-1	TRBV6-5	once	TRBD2	TGTGCCACCAAACTCGGAACGGGGGGTTACAATGAGCAGTTCTTC	CATKLGTGGYNEQFF
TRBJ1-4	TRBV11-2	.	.	TGTGCCAGCAGCTCCGAGCTGAGGGTTAGTGAAAAACTGTTTTTT	CASSSELRVSEKLFF
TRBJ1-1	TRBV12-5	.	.	TGTGCTAGTGCCTTGAGGACAACTAACACTGAAGCTTTCTTT	CASALRTTNTEAFF
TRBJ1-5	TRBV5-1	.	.	TGCGCCAGCAGTATCTCCTGGGGGGGACAGCCCCAGCATTTT	CASSISWGGQPQHF
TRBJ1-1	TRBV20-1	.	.	TGCAGTGCTCCAGGGGTTGCTGAAGCTTTCTTT	CSAPGVAEAFF
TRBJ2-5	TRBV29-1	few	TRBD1	TGCAGCGGACGACAGGGGGTAGGGACCCAGTACTTC	CSGRQGVGTQYF
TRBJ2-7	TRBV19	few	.	TGTGCCAGTAGTATCACAGATTCCTACGAGCAGTACTTC	CASSITDSYEQYF
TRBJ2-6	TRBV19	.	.	TGTGCCAGTAGTCCCCAGTTCTCTGGGGCCAACGTCCTGACTTTC	CASSPQFSGANVLTF
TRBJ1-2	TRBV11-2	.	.	TGTGCCAGCAGCTTTTCGGTTGGCGGAGGGCATGGCTACACCTTC	CASSFSVGGGHGYTF
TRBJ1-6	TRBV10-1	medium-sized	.	TGCGCCAGCAGTGCCGTAAAAGAGTCACCCCTCCACTTT	CASSAVKESPLHF
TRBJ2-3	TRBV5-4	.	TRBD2	TGTGCCAGCAGCTTGGGCAGCGGGGGCCTAAGAAGCACAGATACGCAGTATTTT	CASSLGSGGLRSTDTQYF
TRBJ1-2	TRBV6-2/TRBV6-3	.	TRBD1	TGTGCCAGCAGTACGACAGGGGGATTCGACTATGGCTACACCTTC	CASSTTGGFDYGYTF
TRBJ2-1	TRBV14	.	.	TGTGCCAGCAGCCAAGCCCTATCCAATGAGCAGTTCTTC	CASSQALSNEQFF
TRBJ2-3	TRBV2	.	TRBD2	TGTGCCAGCAGTGAAGGCGGCGGGGGGGCAGATACGCAGTATTTT	CASSEGGGGADTQYF
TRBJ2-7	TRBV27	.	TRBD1	TGTGCCAGCAGCTCAGGGGGCGAGCAGTACTTC	CASSSGGEQYF